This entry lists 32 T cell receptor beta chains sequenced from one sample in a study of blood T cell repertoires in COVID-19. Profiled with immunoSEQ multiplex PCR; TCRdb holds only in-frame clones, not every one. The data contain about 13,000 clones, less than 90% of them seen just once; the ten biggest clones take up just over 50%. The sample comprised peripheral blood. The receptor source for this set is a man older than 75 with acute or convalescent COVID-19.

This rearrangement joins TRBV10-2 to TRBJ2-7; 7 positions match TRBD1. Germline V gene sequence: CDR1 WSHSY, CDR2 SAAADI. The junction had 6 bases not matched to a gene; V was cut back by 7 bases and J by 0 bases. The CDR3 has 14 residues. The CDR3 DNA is TGCGCCAGCACGGGACAGACGTACTCCTACGAGCAGTACTTC. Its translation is CASTGQTYSYEQYF.

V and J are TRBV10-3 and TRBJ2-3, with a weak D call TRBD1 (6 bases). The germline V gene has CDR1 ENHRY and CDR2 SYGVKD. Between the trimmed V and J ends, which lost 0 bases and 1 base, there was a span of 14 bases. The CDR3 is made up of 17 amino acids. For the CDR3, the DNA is TGTGCCATCAGTGAGTCAGATACAGGGCTTGGCACAGATACGCAGTATTTT. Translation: CAISESDTGLGTDTQYF.

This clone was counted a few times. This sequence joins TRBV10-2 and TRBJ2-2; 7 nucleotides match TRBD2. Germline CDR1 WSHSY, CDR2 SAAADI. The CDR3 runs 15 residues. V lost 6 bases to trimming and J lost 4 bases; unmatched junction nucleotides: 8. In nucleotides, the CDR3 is TGCGCCAGCAGCTCGCGGGAGAGGGGCACCGGGGAGCTGTTTTTT. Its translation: CASSSRERGTGELFF.

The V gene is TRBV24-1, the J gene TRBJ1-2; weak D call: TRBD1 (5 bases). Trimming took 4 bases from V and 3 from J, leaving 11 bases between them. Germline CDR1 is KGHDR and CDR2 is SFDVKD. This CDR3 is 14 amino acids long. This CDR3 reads CATSEQGHDYGYTF. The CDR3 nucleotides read TGTGCCACCAGTGAGCAAGGACACGACTATGGCTACACCTTC.

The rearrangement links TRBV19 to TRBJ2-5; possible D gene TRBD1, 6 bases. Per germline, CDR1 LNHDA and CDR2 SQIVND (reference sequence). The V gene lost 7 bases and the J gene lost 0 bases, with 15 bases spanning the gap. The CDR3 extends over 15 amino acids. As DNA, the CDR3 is TGTGCCAGTAAAAGGCAGGGGCAAAACCAAGAGACCCAGTACTTC. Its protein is CASKRQGQNQETQYF. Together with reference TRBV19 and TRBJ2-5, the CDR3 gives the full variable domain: DGGITQSPKYLFRKEGQNVTLSCEQNLNHDAMYWYRQDPGQGLRLIYYSQIVNDFQKGDIAEGYSVSREKKESFPLTVTSAQKNPTAFYLCASKRQGQNQETQYFGPGTRLLVL.

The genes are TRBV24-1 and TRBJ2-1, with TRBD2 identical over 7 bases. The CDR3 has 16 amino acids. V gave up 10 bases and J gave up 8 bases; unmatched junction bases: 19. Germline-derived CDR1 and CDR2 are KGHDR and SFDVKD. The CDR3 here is CATDSSGATSRDEQFF. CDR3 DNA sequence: TGTGCCACAGACTCCAGCGGGGCTACATCACGGGATGAGCAGTTCTTC.

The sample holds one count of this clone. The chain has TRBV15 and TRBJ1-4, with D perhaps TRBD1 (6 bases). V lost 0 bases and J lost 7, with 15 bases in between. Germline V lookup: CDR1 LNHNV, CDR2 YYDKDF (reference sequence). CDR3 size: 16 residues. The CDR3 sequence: CATSRDREGGIEKLFF. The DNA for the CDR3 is TGTGCCACCAGCAGAGATCGTGAGGGGGGGATTGAAAAACTGTTTTTT.

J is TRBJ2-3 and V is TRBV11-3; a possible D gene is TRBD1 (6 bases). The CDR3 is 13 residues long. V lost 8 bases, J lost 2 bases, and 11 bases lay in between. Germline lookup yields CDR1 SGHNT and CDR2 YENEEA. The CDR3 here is CASLRDNTDTQYF. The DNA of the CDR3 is TGTGCCAGCCTCCGGGACAACACAGATACGCAGTATTTT.

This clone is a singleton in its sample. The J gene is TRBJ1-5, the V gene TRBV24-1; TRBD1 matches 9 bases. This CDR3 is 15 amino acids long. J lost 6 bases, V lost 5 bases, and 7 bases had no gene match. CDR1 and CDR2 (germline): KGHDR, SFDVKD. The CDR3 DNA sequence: TGTGCCACCAGTGGCGGACAGGGGCAGGGTCAGCCCCAGCATTTT. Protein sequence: CATSGGQGQGQPQHF.

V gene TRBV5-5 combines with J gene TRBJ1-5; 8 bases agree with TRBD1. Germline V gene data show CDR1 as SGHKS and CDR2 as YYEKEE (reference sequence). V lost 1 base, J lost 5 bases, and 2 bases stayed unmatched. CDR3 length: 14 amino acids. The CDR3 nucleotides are TGTGCCAGCAGCTTGCCAGGGGGCGATCAGCCCCAGCATTTT. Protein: CASSLPGGDQPQHF.

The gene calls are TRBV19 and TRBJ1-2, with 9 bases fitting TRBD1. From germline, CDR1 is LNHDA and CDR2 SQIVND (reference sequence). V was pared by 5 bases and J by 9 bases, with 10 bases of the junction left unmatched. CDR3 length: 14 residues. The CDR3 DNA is TGTGCCAGTAGTTCCTTCGGGACAGGGATAAGCTACACCTTC. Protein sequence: CASSSFGTGISYTF.

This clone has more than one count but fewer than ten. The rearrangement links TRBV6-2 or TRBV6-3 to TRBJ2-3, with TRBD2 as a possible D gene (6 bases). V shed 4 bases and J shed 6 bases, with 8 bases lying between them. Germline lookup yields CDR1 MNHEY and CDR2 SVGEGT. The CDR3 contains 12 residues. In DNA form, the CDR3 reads TGTGCCAGCAGTTGGGGGAGGGATACGCAGTATTTT. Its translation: CASSWGRDTQYF.

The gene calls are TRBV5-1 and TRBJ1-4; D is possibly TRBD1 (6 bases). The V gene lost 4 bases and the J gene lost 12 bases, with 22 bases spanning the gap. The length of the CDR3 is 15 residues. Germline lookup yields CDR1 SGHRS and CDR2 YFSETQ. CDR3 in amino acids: CASSPIEQGRGELFF. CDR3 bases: TGCGCCAGCAGCCCCATAGAGCAGGGGCGAGGGGAACTGTTTTTT.

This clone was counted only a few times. The CDR3 DNA sequence: TGCGCCAGCAGCCCAAGGGGACTAGCGGGGGGTATCCAAGAGACCCAGTACTTC. It specifies CASSPRGLAGGIQETQYF. The J gene is TRBJ2-5, the V gene TRBV5-1; the match to TRBD2 covers 15 bases. The CDR3 covers 18 residues. Trimming cost V 4 bases and J 1 base; bases outside gene matches: 8. Germline V lookup: CDR1 SGHRS, CDR2 YFSETQ.

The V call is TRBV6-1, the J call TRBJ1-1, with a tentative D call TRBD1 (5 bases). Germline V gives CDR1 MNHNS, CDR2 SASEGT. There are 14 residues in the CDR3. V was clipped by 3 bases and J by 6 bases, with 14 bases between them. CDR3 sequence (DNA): TGTGCCAGCAGTGAGGGGGACTCCCGAGCTGAAGCTTTCTTT. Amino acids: CASSEGDSRAEAFF.

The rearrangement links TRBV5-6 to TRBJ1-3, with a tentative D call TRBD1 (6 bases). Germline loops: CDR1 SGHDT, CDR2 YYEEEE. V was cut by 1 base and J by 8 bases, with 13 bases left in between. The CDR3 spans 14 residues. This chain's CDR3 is CASSLFWGLDTIYF. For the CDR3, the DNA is TGTGCCAGCAGCTTGTTCTGGGGGCTAGACACCATATATTTT.

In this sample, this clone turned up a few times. The CDR3: CASSPGTGEIYEQYF. The CDR3 DNA sequence: TGTGCCAGCAGCCCAGGGACAGGGGAGATCTACGAGCAGTACTTC. V is TRBV11-2 and J is TRBJ2-7; 10 bases align to TRBD1. Germline lookup yields CDR1 SGHAT and CDR2 FQNNGV. Trimming cost V 5 bases and J 3 bases; bases outside gene matches: 7. There are 15 residues in the CDR3. The variable domain in full, with the rest retrieved from reference TRBV11-2 and TRBJ2-7, is EAGVAQSPRYKIIEKRQSVAFWCNPISGHATLYWYQQILGQGPKLLIQFQNNGVVDDSQLPKDRFSAERLKGVDSTLKIQPAKLEDSAVYLCASSPGTGEIYEQYFGPGTRLTVT.

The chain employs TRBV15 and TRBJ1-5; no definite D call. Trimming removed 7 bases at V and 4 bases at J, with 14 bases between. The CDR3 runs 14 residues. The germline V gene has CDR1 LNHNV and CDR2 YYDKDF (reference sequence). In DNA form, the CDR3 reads TGTGCCACCAAACCCGGACGGGGAAATCAGCCCCAGCATTTT. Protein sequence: CATKPGRGNQPQHF.

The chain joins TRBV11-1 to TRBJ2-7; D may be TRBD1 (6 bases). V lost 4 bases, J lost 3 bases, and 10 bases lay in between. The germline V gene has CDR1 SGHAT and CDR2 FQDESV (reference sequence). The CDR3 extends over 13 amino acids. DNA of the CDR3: TGTGCCAGCAGCTGGGACATGTACTACGAGCAGTACTTC. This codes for CASSWDMYYEQYF.

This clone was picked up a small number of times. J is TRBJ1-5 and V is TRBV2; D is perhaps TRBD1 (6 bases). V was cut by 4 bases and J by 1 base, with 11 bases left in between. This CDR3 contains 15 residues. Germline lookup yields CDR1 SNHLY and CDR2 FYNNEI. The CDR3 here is CASSGTGTSNQPQHF. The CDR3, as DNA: TGTGCCAGCAGTGGAACGGGGACAAGCAATCAGCCCCAGCATTTT. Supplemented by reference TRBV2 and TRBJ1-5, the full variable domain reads EPEVTQTPSHQVTQMGQEVILRCVPISNHLYFYWYRQILGQKVEFLVSFYNNEISEKSEIFDDQFSVERPDGSNFTLKIRSTKLEDSAMYFCASSGTGTSNQPQHFGDGTRLSIL.

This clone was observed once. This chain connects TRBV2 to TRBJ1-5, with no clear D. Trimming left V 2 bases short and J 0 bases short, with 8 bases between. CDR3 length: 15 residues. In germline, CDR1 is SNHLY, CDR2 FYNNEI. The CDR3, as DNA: TGTGCCAGCAGTGAATTGGCAAATAGCAATCAGCCCCAGCATTTT. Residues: CASSELANSNQPQHF.

Here the CDR3 reads CASTPDRGNSPLHF. The CDR3 DNA reads as TGTGCCAGCACCCCCGACAGGGGGAATTCACCCCTCCACTTT. The rearrangement uses TRBV7-8 and TRBJ1-6; 9 bases agree with TRBD1. With V trimmed by 7 bases and J by 7 bases, 5 bases remained unmatched. The CDR3 has 14 residues. The germline V gene encodes CDR1 SGHVS and CDR2 FQNEAQ.

The CDR3 coding sequence is TGTGCCAGCAGTTACGACATCAGATATGAAAAACTGTTTTTT. Residues: CASSYDIRYEKLFF. The chain couples TRBV6-2 or TRBV6-3 to TRBJ1-4, with D unclear. Germline V gives CDR1 MNHEY, CDR2 SVGEGT. Trimming took off 2 bases at V and 6 bases at J, with 10 bases between the two ends. CDR3 length: 14 amino acids.

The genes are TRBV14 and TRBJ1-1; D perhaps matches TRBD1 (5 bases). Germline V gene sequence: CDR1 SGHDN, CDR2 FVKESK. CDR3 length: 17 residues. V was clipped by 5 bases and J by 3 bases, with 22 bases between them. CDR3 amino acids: CASSAQALQPGDTEAFF. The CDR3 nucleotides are TGTGCCAGCAGCGCCCAGGCACTCCAGCCGGGGGACACTGAAGCTTTCTTT.

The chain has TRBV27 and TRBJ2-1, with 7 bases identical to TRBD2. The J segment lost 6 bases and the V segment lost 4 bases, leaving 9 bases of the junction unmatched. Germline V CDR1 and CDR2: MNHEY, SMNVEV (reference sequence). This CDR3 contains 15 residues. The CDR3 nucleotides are TGTGCCAGCAGTTCAACGGCCGGGACTATCAATGAGCAGTTCTTC. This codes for CASSSTAGTINEQFF.

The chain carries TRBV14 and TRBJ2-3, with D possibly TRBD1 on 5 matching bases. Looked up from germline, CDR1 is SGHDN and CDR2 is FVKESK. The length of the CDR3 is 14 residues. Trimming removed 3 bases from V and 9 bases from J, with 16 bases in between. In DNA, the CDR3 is TGTGCCAGCAGCCAGGGGCTCCATTTTACCACGCAGTATTTT. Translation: CASSQGLHFTTQYF.

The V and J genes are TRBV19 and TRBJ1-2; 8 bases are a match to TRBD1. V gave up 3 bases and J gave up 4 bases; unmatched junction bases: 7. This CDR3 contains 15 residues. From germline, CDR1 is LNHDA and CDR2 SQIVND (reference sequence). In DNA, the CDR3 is TGTGCCAGTAGTATTCCGGGACAGGACTTCTATGGCTACACCTTC. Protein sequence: CASSIPGQDFYGYTF.

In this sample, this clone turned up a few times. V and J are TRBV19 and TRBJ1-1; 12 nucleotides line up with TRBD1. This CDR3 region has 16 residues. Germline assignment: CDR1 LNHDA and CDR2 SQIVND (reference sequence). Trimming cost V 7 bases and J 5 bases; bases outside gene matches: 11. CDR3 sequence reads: CASKGDRGLRGTEAFF. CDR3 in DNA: TGTGCCAGTAAAGGGGACAGGGGGCTTCGAGGGACTGAAGCTTTCTTT.

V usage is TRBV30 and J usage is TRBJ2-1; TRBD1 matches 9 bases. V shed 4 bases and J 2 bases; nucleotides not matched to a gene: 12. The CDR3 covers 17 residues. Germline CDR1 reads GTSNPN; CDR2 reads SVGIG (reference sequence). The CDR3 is CAWNDPQGAMTYNEQFF. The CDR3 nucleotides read TGTGCCTGGAATGACCCACAGGGGGCCATGACCTACAATGAGCAGTTCTTC.

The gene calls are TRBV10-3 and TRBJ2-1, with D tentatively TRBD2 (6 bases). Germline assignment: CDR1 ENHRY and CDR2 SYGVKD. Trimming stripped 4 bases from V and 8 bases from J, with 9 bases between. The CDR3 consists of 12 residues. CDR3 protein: CAISAAGHEQFF. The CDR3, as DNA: TGTGCCATCAGTGCGGCGGGGCATGAGCAGTTCTTC.

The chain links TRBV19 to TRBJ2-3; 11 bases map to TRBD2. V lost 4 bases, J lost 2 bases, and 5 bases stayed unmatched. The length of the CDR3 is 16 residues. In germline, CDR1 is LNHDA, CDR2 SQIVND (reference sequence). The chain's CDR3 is CASSRVAGGPTDTQYF. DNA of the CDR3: TGTGCCAGTAGTAGGGTAGCGGGAGGGCCCACAGATACGCAGTATTTT.

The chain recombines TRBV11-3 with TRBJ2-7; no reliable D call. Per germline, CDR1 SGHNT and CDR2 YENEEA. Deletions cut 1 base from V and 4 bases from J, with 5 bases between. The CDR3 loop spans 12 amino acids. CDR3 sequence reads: CASSLVQYEQYF. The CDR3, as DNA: TGTGCCAGCAGCTTAGTTCAATACGAGCAGTACTTC.